These T cell receptor beta chains were read from a single sample in a study of control samples from healthy donors and cancer patients. Sequencing was performed with immunoSEQ multiplex PCR; in TCRdb, only in-frame clones are kept and a portion is missing. The table has 99,000 or so clones, roughly 85% seen once. Source material: blood. Receptors were obtained from a woman aged 45-65 years in good health. The CDR3 runs from the conserved cysteine through the conserved F or W. D genes are given only for firm matches. Clone size is stated in some rows and not others, as once, few, many or a class when expanded.

>TRBV5-1|-|TRBD2|TRBJ2-1
CASSLAGSSYNEQFF
TGCGCCAGCAGTTTAGCGGGGAGCTCCTACAATGAGCAGTTCTTC
>TRBV28|once|-|TRBJ1-5
CASSGVGHQPQHF
TGTGCCAGCAGTGGGGTAGGGCATCAGCCCCAGCATTTT
>TRBV7-6|-|TRBD1|TRBJ1-4
CASSLEETGTNEKLFF
TGTGCCAGCAGCTTAGAAGAGACAGGGACCAATGAAAAACTGTTTTTT
>TRBV7-9|-|TRBD1|TRBJ1-4
CASRSGTGRTNEKLFF
TGTGCCAGCAGATCCGGGACAGGGAGGACTAATGAAAAACTGTTTTTT
>TRBV6-2/TRBV6-3|-|TRBD1|TRBJ2-1
CASSQGGQGWGSYNEQFF
TGTGCCAGCAGTCAAGGGGGACAGGGTTGGGGCTCCTACAATGAGCAGTTCTTC
>TRBV30|-|TRBD2|TRBJ2-7
CAWSNSGSNEQYF
TGTGCCTGGAGTAATAGCGGGAGTAACGAGCAGTACTTC
>TRBV7-2|-|-|TRBJ2-1
CASSLSDYQTYNEQFF
TGTGCCAGCAGCTTATCCGACTACCAAACCTACAATGAGCAGTTCTTC
>TRBV15|-|-|TRBJ1-2
CATSRDRGFYGYTF
TGTGCCACCAGCAGAGATAGGGGATTTTATGGCTACACCTTC
>TRBV19|-|-|TRBJ2-2
CAIPKSGARVYGGELFF
TGTGCCATTCCAAAATCAGGGGCGCGCGTATATGGCGGGGAGCTGTTTTTT
>TRBV4-1|-|-|TRBJ1-4
CASSQATLGKLFF
TGCGCCAGCAGCCAAGCGACTCTCGGAAAACTGTTTTTT
>TRBV10-2|-|-|TRBJ1-5
CASSVSLNQPQHF
TGCGCCAGCAGTGTTAGCCTCAATCAGCCCCAGCATTTT
>TRBV7-8|-|-|TRBJ1-1
CASSLFGINTEAFF
TGTGCCAGCAGCTTATTTGGGATTAACACTGAAGCTTTCTTT
>TRBV7-2|-|-|TRBJ1-3
CASSPRAVSSGNTIYF
TGTGCCAGCAGCCCAAGAGCAGTGAGCTCTGGAAACACCATATATTTT
>TRBV4-2|-|TRBD1|TRBJ2-1
CASSHPDREIGNEQFF
TGTGCCAGCAGCCACCCGGACAGGGAGATCGGGAATGAGCAGTTCTTC
>TRBV27|-|-|TRBJ1-6
CASGGRAISSPLHF
TGTGCCAGCGGGGGGCGCGCGATAAGTTCACCCCTCCACTTT
>TRBV27|-|-|TRBJ1-1
CASSLLGGGNTEAFF
TGTGCCAGCAGTTTACTTGGGGGGGGTAACACTGAAGCTTTCTTT
>TRBV3-1/TRBV3-2|-|TRBD1|TRBJ1-2
CASSLNSRGPYGYTF
TGTGCCAGCAGTCTCAACTCCAGGGGGCCCTATGGCTACACCTTC
>TRBV2|-|-|TRBJ2-2
CASTPTFTGELFF
TGTGCCAGCACTCCGACTTTCACCGGGGAGCTGTTTTTT
>TRBV2|-|-|TRBJ1-6
CASGLAQGTSPLHF
TGTGCCAGCGGCTTGGCCCAGGGGACTAGTCCCCTCCACTTT
>TRBV2|-|-|TRBJ1-6
CASHRSGSPLHF
TGTGCCAGCCACAGGTCGGGTTCACCCCTCCACTTT
>TRBV19|-|-|TRBJ2-5
CASNRDGQETQYF
TGTGCCAGTAACAGGGACGGGCAAGAGACCCAGTACTTC
>TRBV3-1/TRBV3-2|-|-|TRBJ1-6
CASSQAGISPLHF
TGTGCCAGCAGCCAAGCAGGGATCTCACCCCTCCACTTT
>TRBV28|-|TRBD2|TRBJ2-3
CASSPGLAGTTDTQYF
TGTGCCAGCAGTCCCGGACTAGCGGGGACCACAGATACGCAGTATTTT
>TRBV28|-|TRBD1|TRBJ1-6
CASRTGTGSTPLHF
TGTGCCAGCAGGACCGGGACAGGGTCCACACCCCTCCACTTT
>TRBV2|-|-|TRBJ1-5
CASSSTEAAAQHF
TGTGCCAGCAGCTCGACCGAAGCGGCAGCCCAGCATTTT
>TRBV2|-|-|TRBJ2-7
CASSEGRGDYEQYF
TGTGCCAGCAGTGAAGGAAGAGGAGACTACGAGCAGTACTTC
>TRBV28|-|TRBD1|TRBJ1-6
CAGGDRERSPLHF
TGTGCTGGGGGGGACAGGGAGCGTTCACCCCTCCACTTT
>TRBV4-1|once|-|TRBJ2-2
CASSLLEQGNTGELFF
TGCGCCAGCAGCCTTCTAGAACAGGGAAACACCGGGGAGCTGTTTTTT
>TRBV9|-|TRBD1|TRBJ1-2
CASSVRGPHYGYTF
TGTGCCAGCAGCGTAAGGGGGCCCCACTATGGCTACACCTTC
>TRBV11-3|-|TRBD1|TRBJ2-1
CASSYPAGGRNEQFF
TGTGCCAGCAGCTACCCGGCAGGGGGCCGCAATGAGCAGTTCTTC
>TRBV19|-|TRBD1|TRBJ1-3
CASSMGDRATGNTIYF
TGTGCCAGTAGTATGGGCGACAGGGCAACTGGAAACACCATATATTTT
>TRBV29-1|-|-|TRBJ1-1
CSVRDVADEAFF
TGCAGCGTCCGAGACGTGGCTGATGAAGCTTTCTTT
>TRBV15|few|TRBD2|TRBJ2-1
CATSRDREGWNEQFF
TGTGCCACCAGCAGAGACAGGGAGGGTTGGAATGAGCAGTTCTTC
>TRBV11-3|few|-|TRBJ2-3
CASSSWADTQYF
TGTGCCAGCAGCTCCTGGGCAGATACGCAGTATTTT
>TRBV5-6|-|-|TRBJ1-5
CASSSGPTLNQPQHF
TGTGCCAGCAGCTCCGGGCCGACCCTCAATCAGCCCCAGCATTTT
>TRBV7-2|-|TRBD1|TRBJ1-4
CASSPGQAINEKLFF
TGTGCCAGCAGCCCCGGACAGGCGATTAATGAAAAACTGTTTTTT
>TRBV28|-|-|TRBJ2-7
CASSLRTRHYEQYF
TGTGCCAGCAGCCTGCGGACCAGACACTACGAGCAGTACTTC
>TRBV7-9|-|-|TRBJ1-1
CASSLGQNTEAFF
TGTGCCAGCAGCCTGGGACAGAACACTGAAGCTTTCTTT
>TRBV5-1|-|TRBD1|TRBJ1-1
CASSLDTGTDEAFF
TGCGCCAGCAGCTTGGACACCGGGACAGACGAAGCTTTCTTT
>TRBV11-2|-|TRBD2|TRBJ2-2
CASSLNVPSGTGELFF
TGTGCCAGCAGCTTAAACGTCCCTAGCGGGACCGGGGAGCTGTTTTTT
>TRBV12-5|-|TRBD1|TRBJ1-2
CASGLTRDRVNGYTF
TGTGCTAGTGGTTTGACCCGGGACAGGGTTAATGGCTACACCTTC
>TRBV30|few|TRBD1|TRBJ1-3
CAWGAGGISGNTIYF
TGTGCCTGGGGGGCAGGGGGGATCTCTGGAAACACCATATATTTT
>TRBV18|-|-|TRBJ1-3
CASSPWANTIYF
TGTGCCAGCTCACCATGGGCAAACACCATATATTTT
>TRBV9|-|-|TRBJ2-1
CASSVGGGGTYNEQFF
TGTGCCAGCAGCGTAGGAGGAGGGGGGACCTACAATGAGCAGTTCTTC
>TRBV7-8|-|TRBD1|TRBJ1-2
CASSARTGGFDGYTF
TGTGCCAGCAGCGCCCGGACAGGGGGCTTCGATGGCTACACCTTC
>TRBV6-6|-|-|TRBJ2-1
CASSRSGNEQFF
TGTGCCAGCAGTAGAAGCGGGAATGAGCAGTTCTTC
>TRBV19|-|-|TRBJ2-7
CASSVRDALSDEQYF
TGTGCCAGTAGTGTCAGGGACGCGCTCTCCGACGAGCAGTACTTC
>TRBV7-2|-|-|TRBJ2-1
CASSQSRGGNEQFF
TGTGCCAGCAGCCAAAGCAGGGGGGGTAATGAGCAGTTCTTC
>TRBV7-9|-|-|TRBJ1-5
CASSYHNQPQHF
TGTGCCAGCAGTTACCATAATCAGCCCCAGCATTTT
>TRBV12-3/TRBV12-4|-|-|TRBJ1-2
CASSTGTRYGYTF
TGTGCCAGCAGTACCGGGACGAGGTATGGCTACACCTTC
>TRBV11-3|-|-|TRBJ2-3
CASSRRTVPDTQYF
TGTGCCAGCAGCCGTCGGACAGTCCCAGATACGCAGTATTTT
>TRBV7-2|few|-|TRBJ1-4
CASAPGPPPAGEKLFF
TGTGCCAGCGCGCCGGGACCCCCGCCGGCGGGTGAAAAACTGTTTTTT
>TRBV4-1|-|-|TRBJ2-5
CASSQAKAIQETQYF
TGCGCCAGCAGCCAAGCGAAAGCTATACAAGAGACCCAGTACTTC
>TRBV16|-|-|TRBJ2-1
CASSQSDGAYNEQFF
TGTGCCAGCAGCCAATCAGACGGAGCCTACAATGAGCAGTTCTTC
>TRBV11-1|once|-|TRBJ2-5
CASSLVRGARETQYF
TGTGCCAGCAGCTTAGTCCGGGGGGCGAGAGAGACCCAGTACTTC
>TRBV6-5|few|TRBD1|TRBJ2-1
CASRLTGGIGNEQFF
TGTGCCAGCAGACTAACAGGGGGTATCGGCAATGAGCAGTTCTTC
>TRBV9|-|TRBD2|TRBJ2-1
CASSVALAGSGEQFF
TGTGCCAGCAGCGTAGCCCTAGCGGGATCCGGTGAGCAGTTCTTC
>TRBV1|once|-|TRBJ2-4
CTSSQGRGEIKNIQYF
TGCACCAGCAGCCAAGGGCGGGGTGAGATCAAAAACATTCAGTACTTC
>TRBV7-9|-|-|TRBJ1-2
CASSRGVYGYTF
TGTGCCAGCAGCAGGGGGGTCTATGGCTACACCTTC
>TRBV11-2|-|-|TRBJ1-1
CASSLVPSNTEAFF
TGTGCCAGCAGCTTAGTCCCCAGTAACACTGAAGCTTTCTTT